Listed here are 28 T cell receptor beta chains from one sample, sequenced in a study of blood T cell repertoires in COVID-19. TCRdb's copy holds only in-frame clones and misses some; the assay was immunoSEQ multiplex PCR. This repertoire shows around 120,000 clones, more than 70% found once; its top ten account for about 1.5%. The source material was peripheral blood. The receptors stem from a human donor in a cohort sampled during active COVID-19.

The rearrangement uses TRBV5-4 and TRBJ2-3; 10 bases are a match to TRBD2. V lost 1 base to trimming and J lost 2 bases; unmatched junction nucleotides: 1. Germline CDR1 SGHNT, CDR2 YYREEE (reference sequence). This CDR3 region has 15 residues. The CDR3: CASSLTSGDTDTQYF. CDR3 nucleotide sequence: TGTGCCAGCAGCTTGACTAGCGGGGACACAGATACGCAGTATTTT.

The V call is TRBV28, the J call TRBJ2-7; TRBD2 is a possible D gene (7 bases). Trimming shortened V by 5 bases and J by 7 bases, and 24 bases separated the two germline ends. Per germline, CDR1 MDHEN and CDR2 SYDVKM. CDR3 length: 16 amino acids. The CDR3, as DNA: TGTGCCAGCAGTCCACCGAGGGGGGGCATCGGTGCGGAGCAGTACTTC. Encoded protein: CASSPPRGGIGAEQYF.

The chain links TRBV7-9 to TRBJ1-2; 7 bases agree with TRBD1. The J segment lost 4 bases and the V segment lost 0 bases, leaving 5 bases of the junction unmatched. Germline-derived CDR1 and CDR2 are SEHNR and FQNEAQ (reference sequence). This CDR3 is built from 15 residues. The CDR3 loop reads CASSLAGTAVYGYTF. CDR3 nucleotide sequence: TGTGCCAGCAGCTTAGCCGGGACAGCCGTCTATGGCTACACCTTC.

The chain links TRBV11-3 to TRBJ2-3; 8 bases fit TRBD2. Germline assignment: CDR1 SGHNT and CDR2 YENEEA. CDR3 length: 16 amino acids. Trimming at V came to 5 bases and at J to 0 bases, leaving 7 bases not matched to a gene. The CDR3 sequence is CASSNSQRESTDTQYF. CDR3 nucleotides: TGTGCCAGCAGCAATAGCCAGCGGGAGAGCACAGATACGCAGTATTTT.

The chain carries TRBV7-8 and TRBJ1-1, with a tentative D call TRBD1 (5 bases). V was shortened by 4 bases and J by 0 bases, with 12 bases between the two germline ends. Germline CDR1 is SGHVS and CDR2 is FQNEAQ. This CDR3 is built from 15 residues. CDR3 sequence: CASSSGGGLNTEAFF. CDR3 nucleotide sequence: TGTGCCAGCAGCTCGGGGGGGGGACTGAACACTGAAGCTTTCTTT.

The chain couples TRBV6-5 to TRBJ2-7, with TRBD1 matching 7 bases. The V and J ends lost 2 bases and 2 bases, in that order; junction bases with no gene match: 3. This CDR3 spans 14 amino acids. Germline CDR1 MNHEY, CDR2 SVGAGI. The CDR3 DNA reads TGTGCCAGCAGTTACAGGGGGCGCCCCTACGAGCAGTACTTC. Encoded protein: CASSYRGRPYEQYF.

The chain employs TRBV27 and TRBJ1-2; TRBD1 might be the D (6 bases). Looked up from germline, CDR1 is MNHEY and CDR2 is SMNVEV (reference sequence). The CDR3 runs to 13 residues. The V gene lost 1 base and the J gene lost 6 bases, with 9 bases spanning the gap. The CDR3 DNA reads TGTGCCAGCAGTTTATGGGGGGGCCATGGCTACACCTTC. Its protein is CASSLWGGHGYTF.

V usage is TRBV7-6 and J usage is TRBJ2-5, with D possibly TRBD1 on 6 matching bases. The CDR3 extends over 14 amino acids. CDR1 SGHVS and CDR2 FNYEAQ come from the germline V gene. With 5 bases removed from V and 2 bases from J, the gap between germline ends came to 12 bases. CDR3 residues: CASSPRGKQETQYF. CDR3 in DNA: TGTGCCAGCAGCCCGAGGGGGAAACAAGAGACCCAGTACTTC.

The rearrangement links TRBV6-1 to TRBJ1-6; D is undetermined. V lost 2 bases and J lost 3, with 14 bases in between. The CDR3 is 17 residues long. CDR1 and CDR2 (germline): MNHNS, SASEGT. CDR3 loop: CASSESTTIIYNSPLHF. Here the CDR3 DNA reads TGTGCCAGCAGTGAATCGACAACAATAATCTATAATTCACCCCTCCACTTT.

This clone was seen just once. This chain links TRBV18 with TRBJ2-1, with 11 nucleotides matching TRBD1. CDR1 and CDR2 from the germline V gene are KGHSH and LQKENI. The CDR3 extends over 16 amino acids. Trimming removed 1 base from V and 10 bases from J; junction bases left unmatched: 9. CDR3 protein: CASSPQAGQGAGEQFF. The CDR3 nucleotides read TGTGCCAGCTCACCACAAGCAGGACAGGGGGCAGGGGAGCAGTTCTTC.

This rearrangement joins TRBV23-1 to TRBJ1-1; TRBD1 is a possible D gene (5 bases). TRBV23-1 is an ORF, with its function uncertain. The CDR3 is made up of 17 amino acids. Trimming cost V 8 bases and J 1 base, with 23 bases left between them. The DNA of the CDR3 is TGCGCCAGCTCCCTCTGGGGCGGGGAAAGACAGAACACTGAAGCTTTCTTT. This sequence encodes CASSLWGGERQNTEAFF.

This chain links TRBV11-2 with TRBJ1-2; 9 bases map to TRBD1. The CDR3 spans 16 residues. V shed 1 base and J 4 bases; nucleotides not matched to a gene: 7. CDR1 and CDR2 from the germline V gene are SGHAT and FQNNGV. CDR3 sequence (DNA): TGTGCCAGCAGCTTAGGGGGACAGGGAAGAATCTATGGCTACACCTTC. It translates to CASSLGGQGRIYGYTF.

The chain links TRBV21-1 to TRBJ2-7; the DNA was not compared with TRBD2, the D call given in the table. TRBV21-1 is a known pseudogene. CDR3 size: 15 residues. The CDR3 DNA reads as TGTGCCAGCACTCAAACGGGAGGCCCAACCTACGAGCAGTACTTC. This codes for CASTQTGGPTYEQYF.

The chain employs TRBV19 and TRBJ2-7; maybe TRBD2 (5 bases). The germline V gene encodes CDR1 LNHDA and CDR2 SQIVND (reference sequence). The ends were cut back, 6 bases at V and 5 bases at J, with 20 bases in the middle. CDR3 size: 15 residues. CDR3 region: CASSPLVEARDEQYF. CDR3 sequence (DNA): TGTGCCAGTAGCCCACTAGTGGAGGCGCGGGACGAGCAGTACTTC.

CDR3 protein: CARPRPRPGLAGAESSYNEQFF. The CDR3 nucleotides are TGTGCCAGACCTCGCCCCCGGCCGGGACTAGCGGGAGCCGAGAGCTCCTACAATGAGCAGTTCTTC. The rearrangement joins TRBV19 to TRBJ2-1; 14 bases are a match to TRBD2. In germline, CDR1 is LNHDA, CDR2 SQIVND (reference sequence). This CDR3 has 22 amino acids. V trimming: 9 bases; J trimming: 0 bases; junction bases outside the gene matches: 22.

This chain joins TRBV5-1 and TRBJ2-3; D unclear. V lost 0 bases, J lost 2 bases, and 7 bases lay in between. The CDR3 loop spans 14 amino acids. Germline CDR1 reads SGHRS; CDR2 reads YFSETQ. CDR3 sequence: CASSLDRVTDTQYF. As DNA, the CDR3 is TGCGCCAGCAGCTTGGACAGAGTCACAGATACGCAGTATTTT. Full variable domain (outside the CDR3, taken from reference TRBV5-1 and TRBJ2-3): KAGVTQTPRYLIKTRGQQVTLSCSPISGHRSVSWYQQTPGQGLQFLFEYFSETQRNKGNFPGRFSGRQFSNSRSEMNVSTLELGDSALYLCASSLDRVTDTQYFGPGTRLTVL.

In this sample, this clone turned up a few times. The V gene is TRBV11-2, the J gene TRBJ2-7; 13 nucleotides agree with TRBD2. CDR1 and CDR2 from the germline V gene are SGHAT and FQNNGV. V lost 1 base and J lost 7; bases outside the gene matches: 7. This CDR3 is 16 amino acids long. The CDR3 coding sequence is TGTGCCAGCAGCTTAGTTACTAGCGGGAGGGCCAATGAGCAGTACTTC. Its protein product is CASSLVTSGRANEQYF.

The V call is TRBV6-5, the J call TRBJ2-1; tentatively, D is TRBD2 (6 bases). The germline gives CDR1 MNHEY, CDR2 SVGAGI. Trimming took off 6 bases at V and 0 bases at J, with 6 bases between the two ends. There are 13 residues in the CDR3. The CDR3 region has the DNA TGTGCCAGCAGCGGGGGCTCCTACAATGAGCAGTTCTTC. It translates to CASSGGSYNEQFF.

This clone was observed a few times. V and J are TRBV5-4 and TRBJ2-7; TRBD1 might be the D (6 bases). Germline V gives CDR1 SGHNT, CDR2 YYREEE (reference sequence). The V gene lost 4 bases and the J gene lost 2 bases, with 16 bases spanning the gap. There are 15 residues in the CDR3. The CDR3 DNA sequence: TGTGCCAGCAGCCGATTTGAACAGGGAACCTACGAGCAGTACTTC. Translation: CASSRFEQGTYEQYF.

For the CDR3, the DNA is TGTGCCAGCAGCCCGGGGACTAGCGGGAGGCACATTCAGTACTTC. Protein product: CASSPGTSGRHIQYF. J is TRBJ2-4 and V is TRBV7-2; 15 bases are a match to TRBD2. This CDR3 contains 15 residues. Germline V gives CDR1 SGHTA, CDR2 FQGNSA. V trimming: 5 bases; J trimming: 8 bases; junction bases outside the gene matches: 4.

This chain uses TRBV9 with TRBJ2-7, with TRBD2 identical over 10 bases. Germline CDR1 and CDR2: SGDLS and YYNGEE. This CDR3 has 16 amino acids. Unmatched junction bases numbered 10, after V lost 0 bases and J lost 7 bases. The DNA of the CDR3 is TGTGCCAGCAGCGTAGGGGCTAGCGGGGGACGAGAAGAGCAGTACTTC. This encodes CASSVGASGGREEQYF.

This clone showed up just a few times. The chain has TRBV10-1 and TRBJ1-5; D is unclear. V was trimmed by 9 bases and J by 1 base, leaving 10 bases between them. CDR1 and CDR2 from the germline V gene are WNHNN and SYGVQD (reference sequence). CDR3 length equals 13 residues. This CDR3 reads CAREVESNQPQHF. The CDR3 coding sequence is TGCGCCAGAGAGGTGGAAAGCAATCAGCCCCAGCATTTT.

This chain's CDR3 is CASSPGQIHSGNTIYF. CDR3 DNA sequence: TGTGCCAGCAGCCCGGGACAGATTCACTCTGGAAACACCATATATTTT. The gene calls are TRBV5-4 and TRBJ1-3, with 7 bases fitting TRBD1. V lost 4 bases, J lost 0 bases, and 7 bases stayed unmatched. This CDR3 region has 16 residues. Germline V lookup: CDR1 SGHNT, CDR2 YYREEE (reference sequence).

The CDR3 DNA sequence: TGCGCCAGCAGTGAGACACAGGGAAGCTCCTACGAGCAGTACTTC. It specifies CASSETQGSSYEQYF. The chain uses TRBV10-2 and TRBJ2-7; maybe TRBD1 (6 bases). This CDR3 has 15 amino acids. Germline loops: CDR1 WSHSY, CDR2 SAAADI. V dropped 2 bases and J dropped 0 bases, with 11 bases sitting between them.

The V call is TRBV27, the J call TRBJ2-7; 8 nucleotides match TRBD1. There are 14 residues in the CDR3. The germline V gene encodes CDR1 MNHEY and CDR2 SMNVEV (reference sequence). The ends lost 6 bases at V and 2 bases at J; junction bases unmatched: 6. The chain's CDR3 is CASRRDRGTYEQYF. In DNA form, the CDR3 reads TGTGCCAGCAGGCGCGACAGGGGAACCTACGAGCAGTACTTC.

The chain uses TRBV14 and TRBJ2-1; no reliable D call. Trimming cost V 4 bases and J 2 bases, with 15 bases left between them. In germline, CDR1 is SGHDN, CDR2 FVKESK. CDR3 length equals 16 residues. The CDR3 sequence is CASSLPVETPYNEQFF. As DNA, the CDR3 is TGTGCCAGCAGCCTCCCGGTGGAGACCCCCTACAATGAGCAGTTCTTC. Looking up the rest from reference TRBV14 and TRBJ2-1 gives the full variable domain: EAGVTQFPSHSVIEKGQTVTLRCDPISGHDNLYWYRRVMGKEIKFLLHFVKESKQDESGMPNNRFLAERTGGTYSTLKVQPAELEDSGVYFCASSLPVETPYNEQFFGPGTRLTVL.

The CDR3 loop reads CASSSQGAGSYEQYF. As DNA, the CDR3 is TGTGCCAGCAGTTCACAGGGGGCGGGTTCCTACGAGCAGTACTTC. This chain links TRBV28 with TRBJ2-7; the match to TRBD1 covers 9 bases. CDR3 length: 15 residues. V gave up 4 bases and J gave up 1 base; unmatched junction bases: 5. Germline V gene sequence: CDR1 MDHEN, CDR2 SYDVKM. Full variable domain (outside the CDR3, taken from reference TRBV28 and TRBJ2-7): DVKVTQSSRYLVKRTGEKVFLECVQDMDHENMFWYRQDPGLGLRLIYFSYDVKMKEKGDIPEGYSVSREKKERFSLILESASTNQTSMYLCASSSQGAGSYEQYFGPGTRLTVT.

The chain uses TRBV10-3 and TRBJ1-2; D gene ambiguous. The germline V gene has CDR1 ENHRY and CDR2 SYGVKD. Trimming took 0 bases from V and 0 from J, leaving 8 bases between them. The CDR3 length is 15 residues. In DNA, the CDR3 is TGTGCCATCAGTGAGTCTGGGCGGGCTAACTATGGCTACACCTTC. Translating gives CAISESGRANYGYTF.